What follows describes a single T cell receptor (beta chain). With 1 base clipped from V and 2 bases from J, the junction kept 16 bases outside the gene matches. The germline V gene has CDR1 SGDLS and CDR2 YYNGEE. The CDR3 totals 20 residues. This specimen belongs to a study of blood T cell repertoires in COVID-19. Original methodology: The authors estimated nucleated cell counts from reference gene primer amplification. TCRdb keeps only in-frame clones here, not all; method: immunoSEQ multiplex PCR. The V and J calls and clone size come from that table; D and trimming were worked out from the DNA. The sample lists around 50,000 clones, around four fifths occurring once.

The chain uses TRBV9 and TRBJ1-3; 9 bases are shared with TRBD1. Sequencing used peripheral blood. The clonotype originates from a man between 35 and 55 years old with acute or convalescent COVID-19. The DNA for the CDR3 is TGTGCCAGCAGCGTAAGGCCCGGGACAGGGAGGAGTTTCGCTGGAAACACCATATATTTT. Its protein product is CASSVRPGTGRSFAGNTIYF. Full variable domain (outside the CDR3, taken from reference TRBV9 and TRBJ1-3): DSGVTQTPKHLITATGQRVTLRCSPRSGDLSVYWYQQSLDQGLQFLIQYYNGEERAKGNILERFSAQQFPDLHSELNLSSLELGDSALYFCASSVRPGTGRSFAGNTIYFGEGSWLTVV.